One sample yielded the 28 T cell receptor beta chains listed below, sequenced in a study of OX40 agonist ivuxolimab in advanced cancers. Clones were sequenced by immunoSEQ multiplex PCR, and TCRdb holds only the in-frame ones, with some missing. The table lists roughly 74,000 clones, approximately 84% of them singletons. The sample consisted of CD4+ or CD8+ T cells sorted from blood, taken in a trial of the OX40 agonist ivuxolimab. Receptors originate from an adult with an advanced solid tumor such as melanoma, head and neck, liver or kidney cancer.

This clone occurred a few times. The rearrangement links TRBV5-1 to TRBJ2-3, with D possibly being TRBD1 (6 bases). Germline-derived CDR1 and CDR2 are SGHRS and YFSETQ. V was trimmed by 4 bases and J by 3 bases, leaving 15 bases between them. The CDR3 is 15 residues long. The DNA of the CDR3 is TGCGCCAGCAGCAGCAACAGGGTTTCAACAGATACGCAGTATTTT. Residues: CASSSNRVSTDTQYF. The full variable domain, in which reference TRBV5-1 and TRBJ2-3 provide the parts outside the CDR3, is KAGVTQTPRYLIKTRGQQVTLSCSPISGHRSVSWYQQTPGQGLQFLFEYFSETQRNKGNFPGRFSGRQFSNSRSEMNVSTLELGDSALYLCASSSNRVSTDTQYFGPGTRLTVL.

The chain uses TRBV6-5 and TRBJ2-6; D uncertain. CDR1 MNHEY and CDR2 SVGAGI come from the germline V gene. This CDR3 has 15 amino acids. Trimming stripped 6 bases from V and 2 bases from J, with 11 bases between. The CDR3 loop is CASSVRGTGANVLTF. The CDR3 region has the DNA TGTGCCAGCAGCGTACGTGGGACTGGGGCCAACGTCCTGACTTTC.

This rearrangement joins TRBV4-2 to TRBJ1-1; tentatively, D is TRBD1 (5 bases). The germline gives CDR1 LGHNA, CDR2 YNFKEQ. The CDR3 covers 13 residues. V dropped 3 bases and J dropped 8 bases, with 13 bases sitting between them. The CDR3 loop reads CASSHAGRGEAFF. DNA for the CDR3: TGTGCCAGCAGCCACGCGGGCCGGGGGGAAGCTTTCTTT.

CDR3 loop: CASTRRGSVQETQYF. The CDR3 DNA reads TGTGCCAGCACCCGAAGGGGTTCTGTTCAAGAGACCCAGTACTTC. The chain has TRBV6-1 and TRBJ2-5; a possible D gene is TRBD1 (5 bases). Germline V gene sequence: CDR1 MNHNS, CDR2 SASEGT. V gave up 7 bases and J gave up 2 bases, with 17 bases separating them. This CDR3 has 15 amino acids.

This chain links TRBV7-3 with TRBJ2-7; D unclear. V was trimmed by 2 bases and J by 1 base, leaving 6 bases between them. Germline V lookup: CDR1 SGHTA, CDR2 FQGTGA. The CDR3 runs 13 residues. DNA for the CDR3: TGTGCCAGCAGCTTAGCTGGGTCCTACGAGCAGTACTTC. It translates to CASSLAGSYEQYF.

The chain uses TRBV27 and TRBJ2-7, with a weak D call TRBD1 (6 bases). Germline V gene lookup returns CDR1 MNHEY and CDR2 SMNVEV (reference sequence). Trimming shortened V by 5 bases and J by 6 bases, and 20 bases separated the two germline ends. The CDR3 contains 15 residues. The CDR3 is CASSTRPLQGSEQYF. CDR3 sequence (DNA): TGTGCCAGCAGTACCAGGCCCTTACAGGGCAGCGAGCAGTACTTC.

The V call is TRBV19, the J call TRBJ2-5; the D is unclear. The CDR3 spans 12 residues. Germline lookup yields CDR1 LNHDA and CDR2 SQIVND (reference sequence). V gave up 6 bases and J gave up 0 bases, with 5 bases separating them. Here the CDR3 reads CASRGYQETQYF. The CDR3 DNA follows: TGTGCCAGTAGGGGGTACCAAGAGACCCAGTACTTC.

The V and J genes are TRBV29-1 and TRBJ2-7; D unresolved. CDR3 length: 12 residues. V was cut by 4 bases and J by 7 bases, with 14 bases left in between. Germline CDR1 is SQVTM and CDR2 is ANQGSEA. CDR3 sequence: CSVVEGSREQYF. CDR3 coding DNA: TGCAGCGTTGTGGAAGGGTCACGAGAGCAGTACTTC.

This chain uses TRBV29-1 with TRBJ2-1; either TRBD1 or TRBD2 may fit D (5 bases each). V shed 7 bases and J shed 3 bases, with 13 bases lying between them. CDR1 and CDR2 (germline): SQVTM, ANQGSEA. The CDR3 totals 13 residues. In DNA form, the CDR3 reads TGCAGCGCTGGGACGGGTGGCTACAATGAGCAGTTCTTC. Protein sequence: CSAGTGGYNEQFF.

The chain is built from TRBV5-1 and TRBJ2-2; D may be TRBD1 (5 bases). The CDR3 is made up of 14 amino acids. Germline assignment: CDR1 SGHRS and CDR2 YFSETQ. Trimming left V 5 bases short and J 3 bases short, with 11 bases between. CDR3 amino acids: CASRGRADTGELFF. The CDR3 DNA reads as TGCGCCAGCAGAGGCAGGGCTGACACCGGGGAGCTGTTTTTT.

The chain links TRBV7-3 to TRBJ2-2; tentatively, D is TRBD2 (7 bases). Trimming left V 5 bases short and J 6 bases short, with 13 bases between. Germline lookup yields CDR1 SGHTA and CDR2 FQGTGA. The CDR3 consists of 14 residues. This CDR3 is CASSPAGAAGELFF. The CDR3 nucleotides are TGTGCCAGCAGCCCCGCGGGGGCGGCCGGGGAGCTGTTTTTT.

The chain is built from TRBV6-1 and TRBJ2-1; 14 bases map to TRBD2. This CDR3 region has 15 residues. CDR1 and CDR2 (germline): MNHNS, SASEGT. V shed 6 bases and J 5 bases; nucleotides not matched to a gene: 3. CDR3 nucleotide sequence: TGTGCCAGCAGGCCGACTAGCGGGAGGGACAATGAGCAGTTCTTC. Its protein is CASRPTSGRDNEQFF.

V is TRBV28 and J is TRBJ2-2, with 7 bases identical to TRBD1. Germline values: CDR1 MDHEN, CDR2 SYDVKM. CDR3 length: 19 amino acids. J gave up 0 bases and V 5 bases, and 15 bases lay outside the gene matches. The CDR3 reads CASSEEGQDLLANTGELFF. In DNA form, the CDR3 reads TGTGCCAGCAGTGAAGAAGGACAGGATCTCTTGGCGAACACCGGGGAGCTGTTTTTT.

The chain recombines TRBV7-3 with TRBJ1-1; no clear D gene. Germline loops: CDR1 SGHTA, CDR2 FQGTGA. This CDR3 spans 15 amino acids. V was shortened by 2 bases and J by 4 bases, with 14 bases between the two germline ends. Here the CDR3 DNA reads TGTGCCAGCAGCTTAGGGAGGGAACATCTCACTGAAGCTTTCTTT. Its protein is CASSLGREHLTEAFF. The variable domain in full, with the rest retrieved from reference TRBV7-3 and TRBJ1-1, is GAGVSQTPSNKVTEKGKYVELRCDPISGHTALYWYRQSLGQGPEFLIYFQGTGAADDSGLPNDRFFAVRPEGSVSTLKIQRTERGDSAVYLCASSLGREHLTEAFFGQGTRLTVV.

This chain links TRBV5-1 with TRBJ2-2; the match to TRBD1 covers 9 bases. Trimming took 4 bases from V and 6 from J; bases not matched to a gene: 4. The V gene's germline CDR1 is SGHRS and CDR2 YFSETQ. This CDR3 is 14 amino acids long. DNA for the CDR3: TGCGCCAGCAGCCCAACAGGGGGCGCCGGGGAGCTGTTTTTT. This translates into CASSPTGGAGELFF.

The chain carries TRBV25-1 and TRBJ2-1, with TRBD1 identical over 7 bases. CDR1 is MGHDK, CDR2 SYGVNS, per germline. This CDR3 spans 13 amino acids. The V segment lost 9 bases and the J segment 1 base; nucleotides outside the gene matches: 3. CDR3 in amino acids: CASWGQSYNEQFF. In DNA form, the CDR3 reads TGTGCCAGTTGGGGACAGTCCTACAATGAGCAGTTCTTC.

V gene TRBV4-3 combines with J gene TRBJ2-1; 10 bases match TRBD2. V shed 4 bases and J 6 bases; nucleotides not matched to a gene: 3. This CDR3 contains 14 residues. CDR1 is LGHNA, CDR2 YSLEER, per germline. CDR3 amino acids: CASSRLAGANEQFF. The DNA of the CDR3 is TGCGCCAGCAGCCGCCTAGCGGGAGCCAATGAGCAGTTCTTC.

The rearrangement joins TRBV27 to TRBJ2-5, with 7 bases fitting TRBD2. The V segment lost 4 bases and the J segment 1 base; nucleotides outside the gene matches: 6. CDR1 and CDR2 from the germline V gene are MNHEY and SMNVEV (reference sequence). This CDR3 has 15 residues. As DNA, the CDR3 is TGTGCCAGCAGTTGCCTAAGCGGGACCCAAGAGACCCAGTACTTC. Translated: CASSCLSGTQETQYF.

This clone is a singleton in its sample. The chain carries TRBV28 and TRBJ1-4, with 9 bases aligning to TRBD1. The trim removed 5 bases at V and 6 bases at J, leaving 7 bases unmatched. CDR3 length equals 15 residues. In germline, CDR1 is MDHEN, CDR2 SYDVKM. This CDR3 is CASSNGQGMYEKLFF. The DNA for the CDR3 is TGTGCCAGCAGTAACGGACAGGGGATGTATGAAAAACTGTTTTTT.

This sequence joins TRBV28 and TRBJ1-5; possible D gene TRBD1, 5 bases. CDR3 size: 14 residues. V shed 7 bases and J shed 2 bases, with 12 bases lying between them. The germline CDR1 and CDR2 sequences are MDHEN and SYDVKM. The CDR3 bases are TGTGCCAGCAATTGGGGACCGCGCAATCAGCCCCAGCATTTT. Protein: CASNWGPRNQPQHF. Filled out from reference TRBV28 and TRBJ1-5, the complete variable domain reads DVKVTQSSRYLVKRTGEKVFLECVQDMDHENMFWYRQDPGLGLRLIYFSYDVKMKEKGDIPEGYSVSREKKERFSLILESASTNQTSMYLCASNWGPRNQPQHFGDGTRLSIL.

On this clone: In the same sample, other DNA sequences code for this CDR3. The chain recombines TRBV28 with TRBJ2-7, with D unclear. The V end lost 2 bases, the J end lost 1 base, and 3 bases lay between the germline ends. Germline V gene data show CDR1 as MDHEN and CDR2 as SYDVKM. The length of the CDR3 is 12 residues. The CDR3 bases are TGTGCCAGCAGTTTAGCGTCCTACGAGCAGTACTTC. It codes for CASSLASYEQYF.

The chain recombines TRBV21-1 with TRBJ1-5. TRBV21-1 is classified as a pseudogene. The CDR3 runs to 16 residues. Here the CDR3 DNA reads TGTGCCAGCAGCAGCCACCCGGGCAGGCGGAATCAGCCCCAGCATTTT. As protein: CASSSHPGRRNQPQHF.

This clone was detected a few times. The rearrangement links TRBV28 to TRBJ2-3; 10 positions agree with TRBD1. Germline values: CDR1 MDHEN, CDR2 SYDVKM. This CDR3 has 18 residues. The V segment lost 4 bases and the J segment 3 bases; nucleotides outside the gene matches: 13. The CDR3 loop reads CASSYVGTWDRGTDTQYF. The CDR3 nucleotides are TGTGCCAGCAGTTATGTCGGGACATGGGACAGGGGTACAGATACGCAGTATTTT.

The rearrangement links TRBV15 to TRBJ2-7; D gene ambiguous. CDR1 is LNHNV and CDR2 is YYDKDF in the germline V gene (reference sequence). The CDR3 loop spans 14 amino acids. The V and J ends lost 0 bases and 5 bases respectively, with 11 bases between them. In nucleotides, the CDR3 is TGTGCCACCAGCAGAGATCTGAAGTCCGACGAGCAGTACTTC. Translated: CATSRDLKSDEQYF. The entire variable domain, with the rest obtained from reference TRBV15 and TRBJ2-7, is as follows: DAMVIQNPRYQVTQFGKPVTLSCSQTLNHNVMYWYQQKSSQAPKLLFHYYDKDFNNEADTPDNFQSRRPNTSFCFLDIRSPGLGDTAMYLCATSRDLKSDEQYFGPGTRLTVT.

This clone was counted once. The chain carries TRBV5-1 and TRBJ2-2; D call uncertain. V was cut by 1 base and J by 2 bases, with 6 bases left in between. Per the germline V gene, CDR1 is SGHRS and CDR2 is YFSETQ. This CDR3 contains 14 residues. The CDR3 sequence: CASSLIPNTGELFF. The CDR3 bases are TGCGCCAGCAGCTTGATCCCAAACACCGGGGAGCTGTTTTTT. Full variable domain (remainder filled in from reference TRBV5-1 and TRBJ2-2): KAGVTQTPRYLIKTRGQQVTLSCSPISGHRSVSWYQQTPGQGLQFLFEYFSETQRNKGNFPGRFSGRQFSNSRSEMNVSTLELGDSALYLCASSLIPNTGELFFGEGSRLTVL.

The rearrangement uses TRBV5-1 and TRBJ1-4; TRBD1 is a possible D gene (5 bases). The V end was cut by 0 bases, the J end by 6 bases, with 15 bases between. CDR1 and CDR2 (germline): SGHRS, YFSETQ. The CDR3 contains 16 residues. CDR3 coding DNA: TGCGCCAGCAGCTTGGCCCATCGGACATCTGATGAAAAACTGTTTTTT. The encoded protein is CASSLAHRTSDEKLFF.

V and J are TRBV27 and TRBJ1-3; TRBD1 aligns across 7 bases. Germline V gene sequence: CDR1 MNHEY, CDR2 SMNVEV (reference sequence). This CDR3 is 16 amino acids long. After removal of 8 bases from V and 0 bases from J, the junction contained 10 bases not matched to a gene. CDR3 loop: CASGQVGGSSGNTIYF. The DNA for the CDR3 is TGTGCCAGCGGACAGGTCGGGGGAAGCTCTGGAAACACCATATATTTT.

The chain couples TRBV28 to TRBJ1-1; D gene ambiguous. Germline CDR1 MDHEN, CDR2 SYDVKM. V was shortened by 3 bases and J by 3 bases, with 14 bases between the two germline ends. The CDR3 consists of 15 residues. The CDR3 spells CASSLVSSPDTEAFF. The DNA for the CDR3 is TGTGCCAGCAGTTTGGTATCATCCCCGGACACTGAAGCTTTCTTT.